The clone carrying this T cell receptor beta chain was seen only once. The target antigen is unknown. Alopecia areata patients provided lesional scalp punch biopsies and peripheral blood. This sample is drawn from a study of CD8+ T cells in alopecia areata. There are 14 residues in the CDR3. Deletions cut 1 base from V and 3 bases from J, with 10 bases between. Germline CDR1 reads MNHNS; CDR2 reads SASEGT. Study-wide points: Normal skin's resident alphabeta T cells are sequenced alongside lesional scalp T cells. Researchers reported that TCR sharing among patients proved less clear than in mice, possibly HLA-linked. Lesional scalp displayed greater clonality than normal scalp, most notably in alopecia totalis/universalis.

Following RNA extraction, reverse transcription yielded cDNA that acted as the sequencing template. Assay: immunoSEQ multiplex PCR; the TCRdb copy retains only in-frame clones and omits some. Seen here are 95,000 to 120,000 clones, about 60% observed once, and the top ten hold more than 20%. This chain connects TRBV6-1 to TRBJ2-7; D unclear. The specimen sequenced was NKG2D-low CD8+ T cells sorted from blood. This TCR came from a human donor with alopecia areata. The CDR3 here is CASSEDGSGYEQYF. The CDR3 bases are TGTGCCAGCAGTGAAGATGGTTCTGGCTACGAGCAGTACTTC.